These T cell receptor beta chains were read from a single sample in a study of T cells in Graves' hyperthyroidism and ophthalmopathy. From the multiplex PCR reads, TCRdb called clonotypes with MiXCR, one entry per CDR3 protein. The sample contains about 530,000 distinct CDR3 sequences, more than 15% of which appear only once. Sequences were obtained from blood. All receptors come from a woman aged 18-35 years with Graves' ophthalmopathy. Both conserved end residues are part of each CDR3. Fields, in order: CDR3 protein, CDR3 DNA, clone size, D gene, J gene, V gene. A D gene is named only where the DNA matches it firmly. Where a row states a size, it is once, few, many or the class of an expanded clone; other rows omit it.

CDR3aa: CASSQDGGAAKNIQYF; CDR3nt: TGTGCCAGCAGCCAAGACGGGGGTGCTGCCAAAAACATTCAGTACTTC; abundance: many; d_gene: NA; j_gene: TRBJ2-4; v_gene: TRBV3-1
CDR3aa: CASSFVGLAGQSTDTQYF; CDR3nt: TGCGCCAGCAGCTTCGTGGGACTAGCGGGACAATCCACAGATACGCAGTATTTT; abundance: many; d_gene: TRBD2; j_gene: TRBJ2-3; v_gene: TRBV5-1
CDR3aa: CSARDTVTEAFF; CDR3nt: TGCAGTGCTAGAGATACGGTCACTGAAGCTTTCTTT; abundance: many; d_gene: NA; j_gene: TRBJ1-1; v_gene: TRBV20-1
CDR3aa: CSARDSNTGELFF; CDR3nt: TGCAGTGCTAGAGATTCAAACACCGGGGAGCTGTTTTTT; abundance: few; d_gene: NA; j_gene: TRBJ2-2; v_gene: TRBV20-1
CDR3aa: CASKAMSSYNEQFF; CDR3nt: TGTGCCAGTAAGGCGATGTCCTCCTACAATGAGCAGTTCTTC; abundance: once; d_gene: NA; j_gene: TRBJ2-1; v_gene: TRBV19
CDR3aa: CASSLSPPEGVPQETQYF; CDR3nt: TGTGCCAGCAGTTTATCCCCCCCCGAGGGGGTGCCACAAGAGACCCAGTACTTC; abundance: few; d_gene: NA; j_gene: TRBJ2-5; v_gene: TRBV28
CDR3aa: CASSSRTSGANVLTF; CDR3nt: TGCGCCAGCAGCTCGAGGACCTCTGGGGCCAACGTCCTGACTTTC; abundance: NA; d_gene: NA; j_gene: TRBJ2-6; v_gene: TRBV5-1
CDR3aa: CASSLPGTSQYNEQFF; CDR3nt: TGTGCCAGCAGCCTTCCGGGGACTAGTCAGTACAATGAGCAGTTCTTC; abundance: many; d_gene: TRBD2; j_gene: TRBJ2-1; v_gene: TRBV7-2
CDR3aa: CASSPLGASPETQYF; CDR3nt: TGTGCCAGCTCACCATTAGGGGCCTCACCAGAGACCCAGTACTTC; abundance: NA; d_gene: NA; j_gene: TRBJ2-5; v_gene: TRBV18
CDR3aa: CASRDDYGYTF; CDR3nt: TGTGCCAGCCGAGATGACTATGGCTACACCTTC; abundance: many; d_gene: NA; j_gene: TRBJ1-2; v_gene: TRBV12-3/TRBV12-4
CDR3aa: CSARAGTGYPGTQETQYF; CDR3nt: TGCAGTGCTAGAGCCGGGACAGGGTATCCCGGTACACAAGAGACCCAGTACTTC; abundance: many; d_gene: TRBD1; j_gene: TRBJ2-5; v_gene: TRBV20-1
CDR3aa: CARPGGREISQPQHF; CDR3nt: TGTGCCAGACCCGGGGGGAGGGAGATCAGTCAGCCCCAGCATTTT; abundance: few; d_gene: NA; j_gene: TRBJ1-5; v_gene: TRBV9
CDR3aa: CASSFGQGAVETQYF; CDR3nt: TGTGCCAGTAGTTTTGGACAGGGGGCTGTAGAGACCCAGTACTTC; abundance: few; d_gene: TRBD1; j_gene: TRBJ2-5; v_gene: TRBV19
CDR3aa: CASSEYPATSYNEQFF; CDR3nt: TGTGCCAGCAGTGAATATCCGGCTACCTCCTACAATGAGCAGTTCTTC; abundance: NA; d_gene: NA; j_gene: TRBJ2-1; v_gene: TRBV6-1
CDR3aa: CASSPGLAGARDTQYF; CDR3nt: TGTGCCAGCAGTCCTGGCCTAGCGGGAGCGAGGGATACGCAGTATTTT; abundance: many; d_gene: TRBD2; j_gene: TRBJ2-3; v_gene: TRBV27
CDR3aa: CASSGTDLYQPQHF; CDR3nt: TGTGCCAGCAGTGGGACGGACCTATATCAGCCCCAGCATTTT; abundance: many; d_gene: NA; j_gene: TRBJ1-5; v_gene: TRBV6-2/TRBV6-3
CDR3aa: CAIRDGTSGMETQYF; CDR3nt: TGTGCCATCAGGGATGGGACTAGCGGGATGGAGACCCAGTACTTC; abundance: many; d_gene: TRBD2; j_gene: TRBJ2-5; v_gene: TRBV10-3
CDR3aa: CASRLKQGLGTQYF; CDR3nt: TGTGCCAGCAGACTTAAACAGGGGTTGGGTACGCAGTATTTT; abundance: many; d_gene: TRBD1; j_gene: TRBJ2-3; v_gene: TRBV28
CDR3aa: CASSLRHANYGYTF; CDR3nt: TGTGCCAGCAGTCTGAGACACGCTAACTATGGCTACACCTTC; abundance: NA; d_gene: NA; j_gene: TRBJ1-2; v_gene: TRBV12-3/TRBV12-4
CDR3aa: CASVRGSSYNEQFF; CDR3nt: TGTGCCAGCGTCCGAGGAAGCTCCTACAATGAGCAGTTCTTC; abundance: many; d_gene: NA; j_gene: TRBJ2-1; v_gene: TRBV12-3/TRBV12-4
CDR3aa: CASSPRGGLNTEAFF; CDR3nt: TGTGCCAGCAGCCCTCGGGGCGGACTGAACACTGAAGCTTTCTTT; abundance: many; d_gene: NA; j_gene: TRBJ1-1; v_gene: TRBV11-2
CDR3aa: CASSLSLTGGSPLHF; CDR3nt: TGTGCCAGCAGCTTATCGCTGACAGGGGGCTCACCCCTCCACTTT; abundance: many; d_gene: TRBD1; j_gene: TRBJ1-6; v_gene: TRBV7-8
CDR3aa: CASRGRNNYGYTF; CDR3nt: TGTGCCAGCAGGGGACGGAATAACTATGGCTACACCTTC; abundance: many; d_gene: NA; j_gene: TRBJ1-2; v_gene: TRBV2
CDR3aa: CASSEVTGTGANVLTF; CDR3nt: TGTGCCAGCAGTGAAGTTACAGGGACTGGGGCCAACGTCCTGACTTTC; abundance: many; d_gene: NA; j_gene: TRBJ2-6; v_gene: TRBV6-1
CDR3aa: CASSFSSGSSSYNEQFF; CDR3nt: TGCGCCAGCAGCTTCTCCAGCGGGTCAAGCTCCTACAATGAGCAGTTCTTC; abundance: many; d_gene: NA; j_gene: TRBJ2-1; v_gene: TRBV5-1
CDR3aa: CASSYSSYYEQYF; CDR3nt: TGTGCCAGCAGTTACTCCTCCTACTACGAGCAGTACTTC; abundance: NA; d_gene: NA; j_gene: TRBJ2-7; v_gene: TRBV6-5
CDR3aa: CASSADRVSTDTQYF; CDR3nt: TGTGCCAGCAGCGCCGACAGGGTCAGCACAGATACGCAGTATTTT; abundance: NA; d_gene: TRBD1; j_gene: TRBJ2-3; v_gene: TRBV9